Sequencing of this T cell receptor (beta chain) was carried out in a study of blood T cell repertoires in COVID-19 (dated by TCRdb to the early 2020s). About the full investigation: Collaborator samples came from the United States, Italy and Spain and covered acute and convalescent phases of COVID-19. The material from the prospective study consisted of cDNA or gDNA derived from T cells, B-cell-depleted T cells, or PBMCs. Deeply sampled blood TCRbeta repertoires from subjects exposed to, actively infected with, or recovered from COVID-19 were included in the dataset. The repertoires were released in a freely available public database intended as a resource for research on the immune response to SARS-CoV-2. The samples were drawn from two sources: the first 160 participants of the ongoing ImmuneRACE study, and approximately 1,300 subjects contributed by 6 global collaborators. A de-identified subject ID, COVID-19 status, age in years and sex were almost always included in the sample metadata. Where available, HLA class I and class II types were obtained from metadata supplied by the sample provider rather than from assay-based typing.

Points on this clone: The antigen this receptor binds is unknown. No base qualities exist here, and no much larger clone lies one base off it.

CDR1 and CDR2, per the germline V gene, are MNHEY and SVGAGI. From cysteine to phenylalanine, the CDR3 is 13 amino acids long. Left in the record is the CDR3 DNA by itself, 39 bases read in frame from the first base. V loses 6 bases of germline sequence and J loses 7 bases, and the interval between the two ends is 13 bases. TCRbeta CDR3 regions were amplified from genomic DNA using the immunoSEQ Assay, a bias-controlled multiplex PCR. Per the source publication's procedure: The number of nucleated cells in each sample was estimated from the amplification of reference gene primers within the assay. To quantify the absolute abundance of each unique TCRbeta CDR3 rearrangement, sequence reads were collapsed and filtered. For each sample, productive Simpson clonality was calculated as the square root of Simpson's diversity index across productive rearrangements. Imported from immuneACCESS, the table was reduced by TCRdb to in-frame sequences with V and J called. These copies leave out some clones; in studies compared against another copy, an unresolved V gene accounts for under half, and the cause of the remainder is not known. The D gene and trimming were derived from the DNA, and the V and J assignments and clone size from that table. The sample includes 150,000 to 200,000 clones, with nearly 80% observed a single time. The ten largest clonotypes hold approximately 15% of the sample.

In the prospective study, participants were roughly 18 to 90 years old, resided in fewer than 25 geographic areas of the United States, and were enrolled through a virtual design. In the prospective study, cohorts were assigned on the basis of participant-reported clinical history obtained from a screening survey and a study questionnaire. Exposed participants were defined as having been in contact with someone with a PCR-confirmed or clinician-diagnosed COVID-19 case within 2 weeks of study entry. In the prospective study, whole blood, serum and a nasopharyngeal or oropharyngeal swab were collected from each participant by mobile phlebotomists. Prospective study participants could optionally give additional blood draws and questionnaires over an approximately two-month period. Before DNA extraction, prospective study blood samples were shipped either frozen or at room temperature. General conclusions and limits of the study: The amount of clinical and demographic metadata varied by source and participant and was provided uncurated.

This clonotype was sampled from a man aged 60-69 years who had been exposed to COVID-19. The sequence is built from TRBV6-5 and TRBJ1-5, and possibly TRBD1, on 5 matching bases. The sequencing input was PBMCs or T cells enriched from blood (not recorded which). CDR3 region: CASSTTNRQPQHF. The sequence in DNA is TGTGCCAGCAGCACGACAAACAGGCAGCCCCAGCATTTT.